Below are 23 T cell receptor beta chains sequenced from a single sample in a study of blood T cells in healthy people across ages. A second PCR, run for about 7 to 11 cycles, used a sample-barcoded 5' primer plus a J-beta primer mix. TCRdb re-derived calls from the 5' RACE reads in MiXCR, one entry per CDR3 protein. Here the sample spans approximately 810,000 distinct CDR3 sequences, 29% being singletons. The sequenced sample was blood. These receptors originate from a woman older than 75 in good health.

This clonotype was counted many times. The chain carries TRBV7-9 and TRBJ1-2; D not resolved. Trimming shortened V by 4 bases and J by 1 base, and 10 bases separated the two germline ends. Germline lookup yields CDR1 SEHNR and CDR2 FQNEAQ (reference sequence). CDR3 length equals 14 residues. The chain's CDR3 is CASSSRTVNYGYTF. In DNA, the CDR3 is TGTGCCAGCAGCTCACGGACGGTTAACTATGGCTACACCTTC.

This clonotype was recorded at least ten times. This sequence joins TRBV20-1 and TRBJ1-5; D is unclear. CDR1 is DFQATT and CDR2 is SNEGSKA in the germline V gene (reference sequence). CDR3 length: 13 residues. V gave up 3 bases and J gave up 4 bases, with 10 bases separating them. The CDR3 protein is CSASRSVNQPQHF. CDR3 DNA sequence: TGCAGTGCTAGTCGGTCAGTTAATCAGCCCCAGCATTTT.

This clonotype was seen only a few times. The V call is TRBV3-1, the J call TRBJ2-3; 9 bases align to TRBD2. The CDR3 has 16 residues. V gave up 3 bases and J gave up 7 bases; unmatched junction bases: 11. Germline V CDR1 and CDR2: LGHDT, YNNKEL (reference sequence). Here the CDR3 DNA reads TGTGCCAGCAGCCAGCCCCCTGGGCCTAGCGGGAATACGCAGTATTTT. The encoded protein is CASSQPPGPSGNTQYF.

This clonotype was found many times. The V call is TRBV5-8, the J call TRBJ2-1; 10 bases line up with TRBD2. The CDR3 has 14 amino acids. V lost 7 bases to trimming and J lost 9 bases; unmatched junction nucleotides: 10. Germline loops: CDR1 SGHTS, CDR2 YDEGEE. The chain's CDR3 is CASREASGGFEQFF. CDR3 coding DNA: TGTGCCAGCCGGGAGGCTAGCGGGGGCTTTGAGCAGTTCTTC. The complete variable domain, with remaining parts taken from reference TRBV5-8 and TRBJ2-1, reads EAGVTQSPTHLIKTRGQQATLRCSPISGHTSVYWYQQALGLGLQFLLWYDEGEERNRGNFPPRFSGRQFPNYSSELNVNALELEDSALYLCASREASGGFEQFFGPGTRLTVL.

This clonotype was seen repeatedly, ten times or more. V gene TRBV27 combines with J gene TRBJ2-5, with D possibly matching TRBD1 (5 bases). The ends were cut back, 5 bases at V and 3 bases at J, with 22 bases in the middle. The CDR3 is 17 residues long. Germline V CDR1 and CDR2: MNHEY, SMNVEV (reference sequence). CDR3 sequence (DNA): TGTGCCAGCAGTATTTATCGCCAGGGTCGAGTTAAAGAGACCCAGTACTTC. Encoded protein: CASSIYRQGRVKETQYF.

This clonotype was recorded many times. V usage is TRBV10-3 and J usage is TRBJ2-3; TRBD1 matches 8 bases. V was pared by 7 bases and J by 3 bases, with 6 bases of the junction left unmatched. The CDR3 is made up of 14 amino acids. In germline, CDR1 is ENHRY, CDR2 SYGVKD. The CDR3 region is CAINPQGATDTQYF. As DNA, the CDR3 is TGTGCCATCAATCCTCAGGGGGCTACAGATACGCAGTATTTT.

This clonotype occurred a few times. The chain employs TRBV3-1 and TRBJ1-6; 7 positions agree with TRBD1. CDR3 length: 15 residues. Germline assignment: CDR1 LGHDT and CDR2 YNNKEL (reference sequence). The junction had 10 bases not matched to a gene; V was cut back by 4 bases and J by 10 bases. For the CDR3, the DNA is TGTGCCAGCAGCCCCGACGGAGGGGGCAACTCACCCCTCCACTTT. Amino acid sequence: CASSPDGGGNSPLHF.

In this sample, this clonotype turned up a few times. This chain links TRBV5-1 with TRBJ2-2, with D possibly being TRBD1 or TRBD2 (5 bases each). The CDR3 length is 16 residues. The germline V gene encodes CDR1 SGHRS and CDR2 YFSETQ. V shed 4 bases and J shed 7 bases, with 20 bases lying between them. The CDR3 spells CASSPGTAESSGELFF. CDR3 DNA sequence: TGCGCCAGCAGCCCAGGGACCGCCGAGTCGAGCGGGGAGCTGTTTTTT.

Turning to this clonotype: A much larger clone lies one base from this, so it may be a read error. The CDR3 region is CACRAGTGSIYGYTF. The CDR3 coding sequence is TGTGCCTGCAGGGCCGGGACAGGATCGATCTATGGCTACACCTTC. This rearrangement joins TRBV2 to TRBJ1-2, with 8 positions matching TRBD1. The length of the CDR3 is 15 residues. In germline, CDR1 is SNHLY, CDR2 FYNNEI.

This clonotype was observed many times. The chain joins TRBV7-9 to TRBJ1-4; D is possibly TRBD1 (5 bases). Germline V CDR1 and CDR2: SEHNR, FQNEAQ (reference sequence). The CDR3 contains 14 residues. Trimming stripped 5 bases from V and 4 bases from J, with 11 bases between. The CDR3 loop is CASSLLGGNEKLFF. CDR3 coding DNA: TGTGCCAGCAGCCTGTTGGGGGGTAATGAAAAACTGTTTTTT.

This clonotype was observed many times. This clone may be a read error of a much larger clone one base away. The chain couples TRBV12-3 or TRBV12-4 to TRBJ1-2, with D unclear. The length of the CDR3 is 13 residues. V dropped 3 bases and J dropped 8 bases, with 13 bases sitting between them. The CDR3 coding sequence is TGTGCCAGCAGTTTCCGGTCCTGTGAGGGCTACACCTTC. Translating it yields CASSFRSCEGYTF.

In this sample, this clonotype turned up a few times. The V gene is TRBV7-9, the J gene TRBJ2-1; D possibly corresponds to TRBD2 (6 bases). V was shortened by 4 bases and J by 6 bases, with 10 bases between the two germline ends. The CDR3 spans 13 residues. The V gene's germline CDR1 is SEHNR and CDR2 FQNEAQ (reference sequence). The CDR3 DNA sequence: TGTGCCAGCAGCTCAACTAGCAGCAATGAGCAGTTCTTC. As protein: CASSSTSSNEQFF. Combining the CDR3 with reference TRBV7-9 and TRBJ2-1 gives the whole variable domain DTGVSQNPRHKITKRGQNVTFRCDPISEHNRLYWYRQTLGQGPEFLTYFQNEAQLEKSRLLSDRFSAERPKGSFSTLEIQRTEQGDSAMYLCASSSTSSNEQFFGPGTRLTVL.

CDR3 region: CASSLPTGTIQETQYF. CDR3 coding DNA: TGTGCCAGCAGCTTACCGACAGGGACCATCCAAGAGACCCAGTACTTC. V is TRBV7-9 and J is TRBJ2-5, with 7 positions matching TRBD1. This CDR3 spans 16 amino acids. Germline CDR1 SEHNR, CDR2 FQNEAQ (reference sequence). Losses at the gene ends were 2 bases for V and 1 base for J; bases not matched to a gene: 7.

This clonotype was recorded many times. The genes are TRBV28 and TRBJ2-7, with 8 bases that match TRBD1. The J segment lost 12 bases and the V segment lost 1 base, leaving 11 bases of the junction unmatched. Germline CDR1 reads MDHEN; CDR2 reads SYDVKM. The CDR3 length is 14 residues. CDR3 sequence (DNA): TGTGCCAGCAGTTTATACAGACAGGGGTCCCGCGCGTACTTC. Residues: CASSLYRQGSRAYF.

This clonotype was counted ten times or more. The chain joins TRBV28 to TRBJ2-7; perhaps TRBD2 as D (7 bases). The CDR3 runs to 16 residues. V lost 1 base and J 6 bases, leaving 19 bases between the germline ends. The germline V gene has CDR1 MDHEN and CDR2 SYDVKM. For the CDR3, the DNA is TGTGCCAGCAGTTTATCGAGGACTAGGACAGTGTCCGAGCAGTACTTC. This translates into CASSLSRTRTVSEQYF.

The chain uses TRBV7-2 and TRBJ2-5, with D perhaps TRBD1 (6 bases). The J call is in doubt because the DNA end fits TRBJ2-1 better. There are 16 residues in the CDR3. Germline V lookup: CDR1 SGHTA, CDR2 FQGNSA. This CDR3 reads CASSPYRVGPQETQFF. As DNA, the CDR3 is TGTGCCAGCAGTCCTTACAGGGTAGGACCGCAAGAGACCCAGTTCTTC.

The chain is built from TRBV5-4 and TRBJ2-7, with D possibly matching TRBD2 (6 bases). Trimming took 5 bases from V and 3 from J, leaving 12 bases between them. The CDR3 contains 13 residues. Germline V gene sequence: CDR1 SGHNT, CDR2 YYREEE (reference sequence). CDR3 DNA: TGTGCCAGCAGTGCAGGACTAAGCTACGAGCAGTACTTC. This encodes CASSAGLSYEQYF.

This clonotype was observed a handful of times. The V call is TRBV27, the J call TRBJ1-6, with D maybe TRBD1 (5 bases). This CDR3 spans 17 amino acids. Germline CDR1 and CDR2: MNHEY and SMNVEV (reference sequence). Trimming took off 2 bases at V and 7 bases at J, with 18 bases between the two ends. This CDR3 reads CASSLHAEGRPNSPLHF. CDR3 nucleotides: TGTGCCAGCAGTTTACACGCCGAGGGGCGTCCAAATTCACCCCTCCACTTT.

The chain carries TRBV28 and TRBJ2-7; 9 bases line up with TRBD1. After removal of 6 bases from V and 1 base from J, the junction contained 10 bases not matched to a gene. Looked up from germline, CDR1 is MDHEN and CDR2 is SYDVKM. This CDR3 is 16 amino acids long. CDR3 protein: CASRPRDRAGSYEQYF. In nucleotides, the CDR3 is TGTGCCAGCAGACCCCGGGACAGGGCGGGGTCCTACGAGCAGTACTTC.

This clonotype has at least ten counts. J is TRBJ2-1 and V is TRBV4-3, with 8 bases that match TRBD2. This CDR3 has 17 residues. CDR1 and CDR2 (germline): LGHNA, YSLEER. V lost 0 bases to trimming and J lost 4 bases; unmatched junction nucleotides: 8. The CDR3 region is CASSQDRAGGRYNEQFF. In DNA form, the CDR3 reads TGCGCCAGCAGCCAAGATAGGGCGGGGGGCCGTTACAATGAGCAGTTCTTC.

In the case of this clonotype: This clone may be a read error of a much larger clone one base away. The chain joins TRBV7-2 to TRBJ2-3, with D possibly being TRBD2 (6 bases). CDR1 and CDR2 (germline): SGHTA, FQGNSA. The CDR3 is 16 residues long. The ends were cut back, 5 bases at V and 1 base at J, with 16 bases in the middle. This chain's CDR3 is CASSERGGVRTDTQYF. The CDR3 nucleotides read TGTGCCAGCAGCGAACGGGGCGGGGTGCGCACAGATACGCAGTATTTT.

The rearrangement joins TRBV20-1 to TRBJ1-4, with D possibly being TRBD1 (5 bases). Germline CDR1 and CDR2: DFQATT and SNEGSKA (reference sequence). CDR3 length: 14 amino acids. The CDR3 loop is CSPPNRRLSEKLFF. The DNA for the CDR3 is TGCAGCCCTCCAAACAGGCGGCTTTCTGAAAAACTGTTTTTT.

This clonotype was seen at least ten times. This CDR3 reads CASSLEGVGDDEQFF. The CDR3, as DNA: TGTGCCAGCAGCTTAGAAGGGGTAGGTGACGATGAGCAGTTCTTC. The chain employs TRBV7-9 and TRBJ2-1, with D possibly matching TRBD1 (5 bases). The CDR3 has 15 residues. Germline V gene sequence: CDR1 SEHNR, CDR2 FQNEAQ (reference sequence). Between the trimmed V and J ends, which lost 1 base and 8 bases, there was a span of 15 bases.